Listed here is a single T cell receptor (beta chain). Which antigen it targets is not known. Base qualities are missing; no much larger clone stands one base away. The library came from the immunoSEQ multiplex PCR assay. What TCRdb holds here is the immuneACCESS table cut down to in-frame rearrangements. Part of the clones is not present; checked against another copy, under half of the missing clones reflect an unresolved V gene, and the others are unexplained. The sample profile shows a few hundred thousand clones; roughly 90% of them were found once. Together, the top ten hold about 6.3% of the sample. This sample stems from a study of control samples from healthy donors and cancer patients (dated by TCRdb to 2020 to 2022). Sequences SGHRS (CDR1) and YFSETQ (CDR2) are obtained from the germline V gene. Including cysteine and phenylalanine, the CDR3 has 23 amino acids. Only the CDR3 DNA stays, 69 bases, in frame from base 1. Trimming takes 0 bases off V and 0 bases off J; junction bases not matched to a gene: 18.

The origin of this receptor is a middle-aged man with head and neck cancer. The sample was PBMCs. The sequence is built from TRBV5-1 and TRBJ2-6; 10 bases in the junction line up with TRBD2. The CDR3 has the sequence CASSLAYPYLAGALPSGANVLTF. The DNA reads as follows: TGCGCCAGCAGCTTGGCCTACCCATATCTAGCGGGGGCCCTCCCCTCTGGGGCCAACGTCCTGACTTTC.